This T cell receptor beta chain was recorded in a study of blood T cell repertoires in COVID-19. This CDR3 is built from 16 residues. J gave up 1 base and V 4 bases, and 6 bases lay outside the gene matches. CDR1 is MNHNY, CDR2 SVGAGI, per germline (reference sequence). Assay used: immunoSEQ multiplex PCR; TCRdb lists only in-frame clones, some missing. The sample consists of 150,000 to 200,000 clones, more than 60% of them appearing once. This clone came up a few times. The chain employs TRBV6-6 and TRBJ2-1, with 8 bases matching TRBD2. The source of this sequence is a man aged 45 to 65 who had recovered from COVID-19. Material: peripheral blood. The CDR3 DNA is TGTGCCAGCAGTTCGTCAGCGGGAGCATCCTACAATGAGCAGTTCTTC. This translates into CASSSSAGASYNEQFF.